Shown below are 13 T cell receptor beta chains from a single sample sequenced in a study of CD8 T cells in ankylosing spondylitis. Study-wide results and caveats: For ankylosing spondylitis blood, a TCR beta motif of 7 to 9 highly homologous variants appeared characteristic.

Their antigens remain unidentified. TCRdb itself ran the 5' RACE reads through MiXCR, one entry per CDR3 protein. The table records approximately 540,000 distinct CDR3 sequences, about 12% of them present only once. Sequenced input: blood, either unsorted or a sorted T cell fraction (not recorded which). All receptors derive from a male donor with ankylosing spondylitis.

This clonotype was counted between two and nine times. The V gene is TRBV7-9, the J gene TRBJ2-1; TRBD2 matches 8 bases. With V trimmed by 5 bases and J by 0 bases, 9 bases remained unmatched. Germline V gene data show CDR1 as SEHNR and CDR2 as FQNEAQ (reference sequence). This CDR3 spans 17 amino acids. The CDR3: CASSPREGRGSYNEQFF. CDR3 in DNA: TGTGCCAGCAGCCCCCGGGAGGGCCGAGGCTCCTACAATGAGCAGTTCTTC.

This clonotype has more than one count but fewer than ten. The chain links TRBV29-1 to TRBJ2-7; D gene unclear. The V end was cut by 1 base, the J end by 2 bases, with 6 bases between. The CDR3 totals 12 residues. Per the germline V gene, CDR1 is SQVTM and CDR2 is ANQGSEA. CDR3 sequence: CSVEVPPYEQYF. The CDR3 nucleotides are TGCAGCGTTGAAGTTCCCCCCTACGAGCAGTACTTC.

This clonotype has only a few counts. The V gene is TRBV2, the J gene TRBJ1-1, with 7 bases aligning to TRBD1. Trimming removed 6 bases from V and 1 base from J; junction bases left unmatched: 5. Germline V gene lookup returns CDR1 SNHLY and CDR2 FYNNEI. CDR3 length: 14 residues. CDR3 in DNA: TGTGCCAGCAGGCCGGGACAGTGGAACACTGAAGCTTTCTTT. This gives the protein CASRPGQWNTEAFF.

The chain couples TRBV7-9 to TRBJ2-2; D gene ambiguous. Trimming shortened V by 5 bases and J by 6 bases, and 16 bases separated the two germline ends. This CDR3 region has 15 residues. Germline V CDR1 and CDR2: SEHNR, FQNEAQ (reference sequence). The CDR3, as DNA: TGTGCCAGCAGCCTAATAGAGTTTAGGTCCGGGGAGCTGTTTTTT. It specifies CASSLIEFRSGELFF.

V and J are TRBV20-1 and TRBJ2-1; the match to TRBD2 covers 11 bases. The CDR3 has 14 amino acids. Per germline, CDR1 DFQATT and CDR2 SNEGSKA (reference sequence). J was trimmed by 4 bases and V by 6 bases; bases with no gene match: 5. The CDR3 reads CSALGTSGYNEQFF. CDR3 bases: TGCAGTGCCCTAGGGACTAGCGGATACAATGAGCAGTTCTTC.

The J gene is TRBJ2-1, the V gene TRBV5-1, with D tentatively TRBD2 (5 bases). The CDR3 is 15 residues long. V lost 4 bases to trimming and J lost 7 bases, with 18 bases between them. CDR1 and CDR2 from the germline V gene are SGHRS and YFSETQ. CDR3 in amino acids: CASSPGSGSPNEQFF. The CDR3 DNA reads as TGCGCCAGCAGCCCCGGGTCGGGGAGCCCGAATGAGCAGTTCTTC.

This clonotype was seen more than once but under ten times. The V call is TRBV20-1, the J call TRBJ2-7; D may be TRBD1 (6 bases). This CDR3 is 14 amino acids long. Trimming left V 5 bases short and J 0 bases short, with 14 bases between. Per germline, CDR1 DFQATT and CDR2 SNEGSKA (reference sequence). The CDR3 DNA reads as TGCAGTGCTCCAGGGGACGTAGGCTCCTACGAGCAGTACTTC. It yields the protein CSAPGDVGSYEQYF.

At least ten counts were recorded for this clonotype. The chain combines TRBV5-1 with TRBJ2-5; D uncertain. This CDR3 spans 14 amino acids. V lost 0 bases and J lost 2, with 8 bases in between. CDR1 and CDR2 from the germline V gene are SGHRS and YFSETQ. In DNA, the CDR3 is TGCGCCAGCAGCTTGGAGGTCGGGCAAGAGACCCAGTACTTC. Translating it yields CASSLEVGQETQYF.

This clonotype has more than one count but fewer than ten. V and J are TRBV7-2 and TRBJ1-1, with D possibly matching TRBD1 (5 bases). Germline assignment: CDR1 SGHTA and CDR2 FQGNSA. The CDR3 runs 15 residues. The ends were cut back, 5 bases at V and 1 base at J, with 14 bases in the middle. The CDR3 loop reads CASSLQADGNTEAFF. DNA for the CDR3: TGTGCCAGCAGCCTACAGGCGGACGGGAACACTGAAGCTTTCTTT.

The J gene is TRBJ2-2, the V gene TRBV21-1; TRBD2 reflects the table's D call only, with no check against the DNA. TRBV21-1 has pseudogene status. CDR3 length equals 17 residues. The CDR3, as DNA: TGTGCCCGACAAGGACTAGCGGGAGTTCCTAGCACCGGGGAGCTGTTTTTT. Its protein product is CARQGLAGVPSTGELFF.

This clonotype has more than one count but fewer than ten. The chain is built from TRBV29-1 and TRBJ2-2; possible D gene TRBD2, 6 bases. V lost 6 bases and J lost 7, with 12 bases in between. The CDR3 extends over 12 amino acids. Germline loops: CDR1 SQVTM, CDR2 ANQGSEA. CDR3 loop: CSVGLRGGELFF. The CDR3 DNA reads TGCAGCGTCGGACTAAGAGGCGGGGAGCTGTTTTTT.

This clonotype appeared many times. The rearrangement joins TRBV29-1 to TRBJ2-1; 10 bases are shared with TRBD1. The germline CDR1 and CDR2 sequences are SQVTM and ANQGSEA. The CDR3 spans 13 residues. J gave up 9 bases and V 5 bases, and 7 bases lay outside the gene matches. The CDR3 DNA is TGCAGCGTTCGGACAGGGGGACGTAGTGAGCAGTTCTTC. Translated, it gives CSVRTGGRSEQFF.

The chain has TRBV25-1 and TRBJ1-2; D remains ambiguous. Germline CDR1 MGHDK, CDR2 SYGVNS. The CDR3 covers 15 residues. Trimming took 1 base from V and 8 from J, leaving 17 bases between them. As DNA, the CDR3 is TGTGCCAGCAGTGAATGGGCCTCTACTTGGGAGGGCTACACCTTC. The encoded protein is CASSEWASTWEGYTF.